This TCR beta chain was sequenced during a study of vaccination and CD4 T cells after COVID-19. The CDR3 has 15 residues. V lost 2 bases and J 0 bases, leaving 10 bases between the germline ends. From germline, CDR1 is MNHEY and CDR2 SVGAGI. MiXCR, run by TCRdb on the PCR reads, gives a single entry per CDR3 protein. This repertoire shows tens of thousands of distinct CDR3 sequences, around 50% found once; its top ten account for 1.1%. The receptor was isolated from a human donor who had recovered from COVID-19. Here the sequenced sample was CD4+ T cells from blood, taken before SARS-CoV-2 vaccination. The chain employs TRBV6-5 and TRBJ1-2, with a possible D match to TRBD1 (5 bases). For the CDR3, the DNA is TGTGCCAGCAGTTACGGGGCGGGTACTAACTATGGCTACACCTTC. Protein sequence: CASSYGAGTNYGYTF.